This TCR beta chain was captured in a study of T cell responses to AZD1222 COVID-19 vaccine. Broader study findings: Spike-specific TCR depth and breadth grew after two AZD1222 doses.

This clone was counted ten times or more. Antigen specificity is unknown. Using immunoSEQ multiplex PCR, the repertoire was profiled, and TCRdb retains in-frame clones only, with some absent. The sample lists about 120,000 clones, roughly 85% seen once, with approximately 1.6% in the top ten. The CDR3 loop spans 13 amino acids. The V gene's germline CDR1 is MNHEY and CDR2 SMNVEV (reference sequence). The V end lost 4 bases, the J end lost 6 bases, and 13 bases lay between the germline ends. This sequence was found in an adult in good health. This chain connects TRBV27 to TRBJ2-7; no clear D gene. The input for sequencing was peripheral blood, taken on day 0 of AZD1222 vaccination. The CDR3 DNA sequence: TGTGCCAGCAGTTCCGGGTATTCCGGCGAGCAGTACTTC. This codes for CASSSGYSGEQYF.